One sample yielded the 22 T cell receptor beta chains listed below, sequenced in a study of Ad26.COV2.S vaccination and SARS-CoV-2 variants (TCRdb year 2021). Library preparation used the immunoSEQ multiplex PCR assay. In its TCRdb copy, this immuneACCESS table keeps in-frame sequences only and misses some clones. Where compared with another copy, unresolved V genes explain less than half of these, and the others have no known cause. Here the sample has roughly 320,000 clones; around 81% occur a single time. 2.1% of the sample belongs to the ten largest clones. The treatment or condition label corresponds to: roughly 20 received Ad26.COV2.S at low or high dose, single or two shots; several received placebo; per-sample allocation not given. For vaccine and placebo recipients, the sequenced repertoires came from samples collected on day 63 after the first injection. Source: peripheral blood, taken in a trial of Ad26.COV2.S vaccine versus placebo. The source is a person between 18 and 59 years old who received the Ad26.COV2.S COVID-19 vaccine or a placebo.

The rearrangement joins TRBV3-1 (or the pseudogene TRBV3-2) to TRBJ2-7; TRBD1 agrees at 7 bases. The V gene's germline CDR1 is LGHDT and CDR2 YNNKEL (reference sequence). This CDR3 is 14 amino acids long. Losses at the gene ends were 2 bases for V and 6 bases for J; bases not matched to a gene: 7. CDR3: CASSQQQGTGEQYF. CDR3 coding DNA: TGTGCCAGCAGCCAACAACAGGGGACGGGCGAGCAGTACTTC.

The genes are TRBV10-3 and TRBJ2-1; D is tentatively TRBD1 or TRBD2 (5 bases each). The CDR3 sequence is 13 residues long. The germline gives CDR1 ENHRY, CDR2 SYGVKD. Deletions cut 7 bases from V and 2 bases from J, with 9 bases between. The CDR3 DNA reads as TGTGCCATCACGGGACCAGCCTACAATGAGCAGTTCTTC. Its protein product is CAITGPAYNEQFF.

This chain links TRBV6-5 with TRBJ1-5; 8 bases are shared with TRBD1. The CDR3 length is 15 residues. CDR1 is MNHEY, CDR2 SVGAGI, per germline. Unmatched junction bases numbered 7, after V lost 6 bases and J lost 3 bases. CDR3 nucleotide sequence: TGTGCCAGCAGCTATGGGACAGGAAACAATCAGCCCCAGCATTTT. Its translation: CASSYGTGNNQPQHF.

The chain is built from TRBV19 and TRBJ2-3; no firm D call. The V gene's germline CDR1 is LNHDA and CDR2 SQIVND (reference sequence). The CDR3 length is 14 residues. Trimming took off 4 bases at V and 2 bases at J, with 10 bases between the two ends. In DNA, the CDR3 is TGTGCCAGTAGTAGCACTGTAGTCACAGATACGCAGTATTTT. This encodes CASSSTVVTDTQYF.

The chain recombines TRBV7-6 with TRBJ2-5; 14 positions match TRBD2. CDR3 length: 16 amino acids. Trimming took 5 bases from V and 5 from J; bases not matched to a gene: 7. In germline, CDR1 is SGHVS, CDR2 FNYEAQ. For the CDR3, the DNA is TGTGCCAGCAGCCTCCGACTAGCGGGGGGGCACGAGACCCAGTACTTC. Translation gives CASSLRLAGGHETQYF. Based on the CDR3 plus reference TRBV7-6 and TRBJ2-5, the full variable domain is GAGVSQSPRYKVTKRGQDVALRCDPISGHVSLYWYRQALGQGPEFLTYFNYEAQQDKSGLPNDRFSAERPEGSISTLTIQRTEQRDSAMYRCASSLRLAGGHETQYFGPGTRLLVL.

The chain recombines TRBV5-1 with TRBJ2-1, with TRBD2 matching over 9 bases. V lost 2 bases, J lost 10 bases, and 4 bases stayed unmatched. CDR3 length: 13 amino acids. Germline values: CDR1 SGHRS, CDR2 YFSETQ. DNA for the CDR3: TGCGCCAGCAGCTTACTAGCGGGCGAGGAGCAGTTCTTC. Amino acid sequence: CASSLLAGEEQFF.

V and J are TRBV7-9 and TRBJ1-2; 8 positions match TRBD1. This CDR3 comprises 14 residues. Trimming took 5 bases from V and 14 from J; bases not matched to a gene: 16. Germline V CDR1 and CDR2: SEHNR, FQNEAQ (reference sequence). CDR3 residues: CASSPKVQGGQGTF. The CDR3 DNA sequence: TGTGCCAGCAGCCCGAAAGTACAGGGGGGCCAGGGAACCTTC.

This clone was found once. The rearrangement joins TRBV5-1 to TRBJ2-1, with D tentatively TRBD2 (5 bases). Germline CDR1 SGHRS, CDR2 YFSETQ. The V and J ends lost 4 bases and 5 bases respectively, with 10 bases between them. The CDR3 is 13 residues long. The CDR3 here is CASSATGNNEQFF. CDR3 DNA: TGCGCCAGCAGCGCGACGGGGAACAATGAGCAGTTCTTC.

The V and J genes are TRBV28 and TRBJ1-2, with D perhaps matching TRBD1 (6 bases). CDR1 and CDR2 from the germline V gene are MDHEN and SYDVKM. Trimming shortened V by 6 bases and J by 1 base, and 15 bases separated the two germline ends. This CDR3 has 15 amino acids. CDR3 loop: CASSRGGRDNYGYTF. CDR3 nucleotides: TGTGCCAGCAGCCGGGGGGGGCGCGATAACTATGGCTACACCTTC.

The genes are TRBV11-2 and TRBJ2-1; D perhaps matches TRBD2 (6 bases). This CDR3 contains 16 residues. V shed 3 bases and J shed 2 bases, with 14 bases lying between them. Germline-derived CDR1 and CDR2 are SGHAT and FQNNGV. The CDR3 DNA is TGTGCCAGCAGCTTCGTAGCGGATCCAGCCTACAATGAGCAGTTCTTC. This codes for CASSFVADPAYNEQFF.

The chain carries TRBV5-1 and TRBJ2-1; 10 bases are shared with TRBD2. Germline V gene data show CDR1 as SGHRS and CDR2 as YFSETQ. The CDR3 has 15 residues. Trimming took 6 bases from V and 2 from J; bases not matched to a gene: 5. This chain's CDR3 is CASTRTSGTYNEQFF. The CDR3 nucleotides are TGCGCCAGCACCCGGACTAGCGGCACCTACAATGAGCAGTTCTTC.

This clone has only one observation. The chain carries TRBV10-3 and TRBJ2-2; a weak D match, TRBD1 (6 bases). Germline V gene data show CDR1 as ENHRY and CDR2 as SYGVKD. Between the trimmed V and J ends, which lost 5 bases and 3 bases, there was a span of 22 bases. This CDR3 has 18 amino acids. CDR3 residues: CAISTKRAGDADTGELFF. The CDR3, as DNA: TGTGCCATCAGTACTAAGAGGGCAGGGGATGCGGACACCGGGGAGCTGTTTTTT.

J is TRBJ1-2 and V is TRBV5-6; D not certain. Deletions cut 2 bases from V and 4 bases from J, with 18 bases between. Germline V lookup: CDR1 SGHDT, CDR2 YYEEEE. The CDR3 runs 16 residues. CDR3 in DNA: TGTGCCAGCAGCTTCGGCGAAACTCATTTAACCTATGGCTACACCTTC. Its translation: CASSFGETHLTYGYTF.

The chain is built from TRBV12-3 or TRBV12-4 and TRBJ1-1; D may be TRBD1 (5 bases). The V gene lost 10 bases and the J gene lost 1 base, with 13 bases spanning the gap. CDR3 length: 13 residues. Here the CDR3 DNA reads TGTGCCACCGCCGGGACGGCGAACACTGAAGCTTTCTTT. Its translation: CATAGTANTEAFF.

The chain uses TRBV4-1 and TRBJ1-1; D ambiguous. The germline CDR1 and CDR2 sequences are MGHRA and YSYEKL. V lost 4 bases and J 1 base, leaving 10 bases between the germline ends. This CDR3 contains 14 residues. The CDR3 region has the DNA TGCGCCAGCAGCCCTGTTACTGGGAACACTGAAGCTTTCTTT. It encodes CASSPVTGNTEAFF.

The chain joins TRBV21-1 to TRBJ2-2; TRBD1, the table's D call, was not compared with the DNA. TRBV21-1 is described as a pseudogene. This CDR3 region has 20 residues. Here the CDR3 DNA reads TGTGCCAGCAGCAAAGGGGGACAAAAGTTCGGGGACCTGAGCACCGGGGAGCTGTTTTTT. Its translation is CASSKGGQKFGDLSTGELFF.

The rearrangement links TRBV27 to TRBJ2-3; 9 positions agree with TRBD1. Germline V gene data show CDR1 as MNHEY and CDR2 as SMNVEV (reference sequence). The CDR3 extends over 14 amino acids. Germline trimming cut 6 bases from V and 3 bases from J; bases unmatched to any gene: 4. CDR3 sequence reads: CASSGDRETDTQYF. The CDR3 coding sequence is TGTGCCAGCAGCGGGGACAGGGAGACAGATACGCAGTATTTT.

This chain uses TRBV11-2 with TRBJ2-7; D is undetermined. Trimming cost V 3 bases and J 7 bases, with 10 bases left between them. This CDR3 contains 12 residues. Germline V gives CDR1 SGHAT, CDR2 FQNNGV. The DNA of the CDR3 is TGTGCCAGCAGCTTCAAGCCTTGGGAGCAGTACTTC. Amino acid sequence: CASSFKPWEQYF.

The chain has TRBV27 and TRBJ1-1; D is uncertain. The germline V gene has CDR1 MNHEY and CDR2 SMNVEV (reference sequence). This CDR3 has 12 amino acids. The V end was cut by 8 bases, the J end by 1 base, with 8 bases between. Here the CDR3 DNA reads TGTGCCAGCTGGGAGGCGAACACTGAAGCTTTCTTT. Amino acid sequence: CASWEANTEAFF.

This chain uses TRBV12-3 or TRBV12-4 with TRBJ2-5; D may correspond to TRBD1 or TRBD2 (5 bases each). Trimming took off 3 bases at V and 9 bases at J, with 11 bases between the two ends. CDR3 size: 12 residues. For the CDR3, the DNA is TGTGCCAGCAGTTTTGGTAGGGGACCCCAGTACTTC. It specifies CASSFGRGPQYF.

The V call is TRBV28, the J call TRBJ1-5; a possible D gene is TRBD1 (6 bases). V gave up 3 bases and J gave up 2 bases, with 14 bases separating them. CDR3 size: 16 residues. Germline assignment: CDR1 MDHEN and CDR2 SYDVKM. The CDR3 DNA follows: TGTGCCAGCAGTTTGAGGGGGGGCGTGGGCAATCAGCCCCAGCATTTT. Its protein product is CASSLRGGVGNQPQHF.

This rearrangement joins TRBV5-1 to TRBJ2-5; 10 nucleotides align to TRBD2. V was pared by 3 bases and J by 4 bases, with 3 bases of the junction left unmatched. The CDR3 extends over 14 amino acids. Germline V lookup: CDR1 SGHRS, CDR2 YFSETQ. CDR3 sequence reads: CASSSSGGGETQYF. The DNA for the CDR3 is TGCGCCAGCAGCTCTAGCGGGGGAGGAGAGACCCAGTACTTC.